This T cell receptor (beta chain) was identified during a study of radiotherapy plus CTLA-4 blockade in lung cancer. Across the study: Objective responses were observed in less than 20% of patients, and disease control was achieved by about 30%. The study, taken as a whole, reports: Together with interferon-beta, which increased in serum after radiation, early dynamic changes in blood T cell clones were reportedly the best predictors of response. Tumor-derived TCR clones expanded in blood after radiotherapy plus ipilimumab.

Those patients who had chemo-refractory metastatic non-small-cell lung cancer were given focal radiation along with CTLA-4 blockade through ipilimumab. Of note for this clone: As yet, its antigen is unknown.

The germline gives CDR1 ENHRY, CDR2 SYGVKD. This CDR3 is 11 amino acids long. Only in-frame clones appear in the TCRdb table, and some are missing; sequencing was by immunoSEQ multiplex PCR. The sample consists of about 78,000 clones, around 87% of them appearing once. The chain recombines TRBV10-3 with TRBJ2-7; a weak D match, TRBD2 (5 bases). The J call is uncertain, as TRBJ2-5 better fits the DNA end. This clonotype was sampled from a human donor with non-small cell lung cancer who had a partial response to radiotherapy plus ipilimumab. Material: peripheral blood, obtained from a patient treated with radiotherapy plus ipilimumab. The CDR3 nucleotides are TGTGCCATCAGTGATGGGAGGACCCAGTACTTC. Translated, it gives CAISDGRTQYF.